The 27 T cell receptor beta chains listed next were all sequenced from one sample in a study of cytomegalovirus exposure and HLA in healthy donors. This PCR relied on a set of 60 Vbeta primers and 13 Jbeta primers. Some clones are missing from TCRdb's copy, which holds only in-frame ones; the method was immunoSEQ multiplex PCR. The sample consists of about 190,000 clones, about an eighth of them appearing once. The sample was PBMCs. Receptors originate from a man aged 50 to 59 in good health and CMV-seropositive.

Here the CDR3 reads CASSLAIAGSDEQYF. Here the CDR3 DNA reads TGCGCCAGCAGCTTGGCGATAGCGGGGAGTGACGAGCAGTACTTC. The chain links TRBV5-1 to TRBJ2-7, with TRBD2 matching 8 bases. This CDR3 has 15 amino acids. J gave up 5 bases and V 0 bases, and 7 bases lay outside the gene matches. Germline lookup yields CDR1 SGHRS and CDR2 YFSETQ.

In its sample, this clone was seen a few times. This chain connects TRBV4-3 to TRBJ1-2; the D is unclear. V lost 1 base, J lost 0 bases, and 9 bases lay in between. The CDR3 runs to 15 residues. Looked up from germline, CDR1 is LGHNA and CDR2 is YSLEER. The CDR3 region is CASSQVRGSNYGYTF. DNA for the CDR3: TGCGCCAGCAGCCAAGTGCGAGGGTCTAACTATGGCTACACCTTC.

V usage is TRBV6-5 and J usage is TRBJ2-4; the D gene is possibly TRBD1 (5 bases). Germline CDR1 is MNHEY and CDR2 is SVGAGI. V was clipped by 3 bases and J by 1 base, with 13 bases between them. This CDR3 is 16 amino acids long. The CDR3 nucleotides are TGTGCCAGCAGTTATACCCAGGGTTCGGCCAAAAACATTCAGTACTTC. Its protein product is CASSYTQGSAKNIQYF.

This clone has only a few counts. The rearrangement links TRBV27 to TRBJ1-1, with 7 bases that match TRBD1. The CDR3 length is 15 residues. Germline CDR1 MNHEY, CDR2 SMNVEV (reference sequence). V was clipped by 5 bases and J by 8 bases; unmatched bases: 14. The CDR3 reads CASSEGQSGFGEAFF. The CDR3, as DNA: TGTGCCAGCAGTGAGGGACAGTCCGGGTTTGGAGAAGCTTTCTTT.

The sample holds a few counts of this clone. At the DNA level, this CDR3 is encoded by other sequences in the same sample as well. The chain is built from TRBV9 and TRBJ2-2; 7 bases agree with TRBD1. Germline values: CDR1 SGDLS, CDR2 YYNGEE. There are 16 residues in the CDR3. The V and J ends lost 0 bases and 0 bases, in that order; junction bases with no gene match: 2. This CDR3 reads CASSVGQGANTGELFF. The CDR3, as DNA: TGTGCCAGCAGCGTAGGTCAGGGGGCGAACACCGGGGAGCTGTTTTTT.

A word on this clone: The junction and the germline gene differ at one end; a read error may be behind it. Other DNA sequences from this sample encode an identical CDR3 as well. The rearrangement links TRBV4-2 to TRBJ1-4; 9 nucleotides match TRBD1. This CDR3 is built from 15 residues. The germline gives CDR1 LGHNA, CDR2 YNFKEQ. The CDR3 DNA is TGTGCCAGCAGCCAAGTACAGGGGGCACGGGAAAAGCTGTTTTTT. This sequence encodes CASSQVQGAREKLFF.

This clone has only a few counts. This chain links TRBV5-4 with TRBJ1-6; 9 bases are a match to TRBD1. CDR3 size: 15 residues. Looked up from germline, CDR1 is SGHNT and CDR2 is YYREEE (reference sequence). V was clipped by 4 bases and J by 5 bases; unmatched bases: 4. CDR3 loop: CASSTRQGDNSPLHF. In DNA, the CDR3 is TGTGCCAGCAGCACCCGACAGGGGGATAATTCACCCCTCCACTTT.

A few counts support this clone. The rearrangement joins TRBV28 to TRBJ1-5; 10 bases line up with TRBD1. Per germline, CDR1 MDHEN and CDR2 SYDVKM. Trimming at V came to 1 base and at J to 7 bases, leaving 10 bases not matched to a gene. The CDR3 is 17 residues long. The CDR3 loop is CASSLLWGTGVDQPQHF. The CDR3 DNA sequence: TGTGCCAGCAGTTTATTATGGGGGACAGGGGTAGACCAGCCCCAGCATTTT.

This chain joins TRBV9 and TRBJ1-6, with 8 nucleotides matching TRBD1. The CDR3 spans 15 residues. Germline CDR1 SGDLS, CDR2 YYNGEE. Unmatched junction bases numbered 8, after V lost 3 bases and J lost 9 bases. This chain's CDR3 is CASSAEQGGISPLHF. The CDR3 nucleotides are TGTGCCAGCAGCGCCGAACAGGGGGGGATTTCACCCCTCCACTTT.

This clone has only a few counts. The rearrangement joins TRBV2 to TRBJ2-7; tentatively, D is TRBD1 (6 bases). This CDR3 has 14 amino acids. V dropped 5 bases and J dropped 2 bases, with 13 bases sitting between them. The V gene's germline CDR1 is SNHLY and CDR2 FYNNEI. The CDR3 region is CASSPRTVTYEQYF. CDR3 DNA: TGTGCCAGCAGTCCCCGGACAGTCACCTACGAGCAGTACTTC. Combining the CDR3 with reference TRBV2 and TRBJ2-7 gives the whole variable domain EPEVTQTPSHQVTQMGQEVILRCVPISNHLYFYWYRQILGQKVEFLVSFYNNEISEKSEIFDDQFSVERPDGSNFTLKIRSTKLEDSAMYFCASSPRTVTYEQYFGPGTRLTVT.

This clone was recorded a few times. The V and J genes are TRBV14 and TRBJ1-1; no firm D call. Germline V lookup: CDR1 SGHDN, CDR2 FVKESK. Trimming shortened V by 1 base and J by 10 bases, and 19 bases separated the two germline ends. The CDR3 length is 15 residues. The CDR3, as DNA: TGTGCCAGCAGCCAAGGGTATGGAGGGTTGCATGGAGCTTTCTTT. This translates into CASSQGYGGLHGAFF.

This clone was observed a handful of times. The chain has TRBV6-1 and TRBJ2-5; D may be TRBD1 (6 bases). The CDR3 totals 14 residues. In germline, CDR1 is MNHNS, CDR2 SASEGT. Trimming stripped 5 bases from V and 3 bases from J, with 13 bases between. The DNA for the CDR3 is TGTGCCAGCAGTAAACCGGGACAAAAAGAGACCCAGTACTTC. This sequence encodes CASSKPGQKETQYF.

A few counts support this clone. The gene calls are TRBV7-9 and TRBJ1-1, with a weak D call TRBD1 (5 bases). The CDR3 extends over 13 amino acids. V was cut by 5 bases and J by 3 bases, with 10 bases left in between. Germline V CDR1 and CDR2: SEHNR, FQNEAQ (reference sequence). The CDR3 bases are TGTGCCAGCAGCCCCAGACAGTACACTGAAGCTTTCTTT. As protein: CASSPRQYTEAFF.

The chain has TRBV19 and TRBJ1-1; D gene ambiguous. V shed 1 base and J shed 4 bases, with 13 bases lying between them. Germline-derived CDR1 and CDR2 are LNHDA and SQIVND (reference sequence). CDR3 length: 15 residues. This CDR3 reads CASSIARGTVTEAFF. The CDR3 coding sequence is TGTGCCAGTAGTATAGCACGAGGCACCGTCACTGAAGCTTTCTTT. Looking up the rest from reference TRBV19 and TRBJ1-1 gives the full variable domain: DGGITQSPKYLFRKEGQNVTLSCEQNLNHDAMYWYRQDPGQGLRLIYYSQIVNDFQKGDIAEGYSVSREKKESFPLTVTSAQKNPTAFYLCASSIARGTVTEAFFGQGTRLTVV.

This clone came up a few times. V and J are TRBV11-2 and TRBJ2-5, with 7 bases that match TRBD1. The trim removed 5 bases at V and 2 bases at J, leaving 8 bases unmatched. The CDR3 loop spans 15 amino acids. The V gene's germline CDR1 is SGHAT and CDR2 FQNNGV. CDR3 region: CASSPRGTVQETQYF. In DNA form, the CDR3 reads TGTGCCAGCAGCCCCCGAGGGACAGTGCAAGAGACCCAGTACTTC.

There are a few counts of this clone. V gene TRBV5-6 combines with J gene TRBJ2-2; tentatively, D is TRBD1 (5 bases). Trimming left V 3 bases short and J 1 base short, with 10 bases between. CDR1 SGHDT and CDR2 YYEEEE come from the germline V gene. CDR3 length equals 15 residues. CDR3 DNA sequence: TGTGCCAGCAGCTCGGTTGACAGGAACACCGGGGAGCTGTTTTTT. It codes for CASSSVDRNTGELFF.

This chain links TRBV9 with TRBJ1-2, with 9 bases fitting TRBD1. The germline CDR1 and CDR2 sequences are SGDLS and YYNGEE. Trimming cost V 4 bases and J 0 bases; bases outside gene matches: 4. The CDR3 has 15 amino acids. The CDR3 loop is CASSPRTGANYGYTF. The CDR3 DNA reads TGTGCCAGCAGCCCCCGGACAGGGGCTAACTATGGCTACACCTTC.

This clone showed up many times. This specimen includes other DNA sequences encoding the same CDR3. The chain is built from TRBV5-1 and TRBJ1-2; a weak D match, TRBD1 (6 bases). Per the germline V gene, CDR1 is SGHRS and CDR2 is YFSETQ. V dropped 4 bases and J dropped 6 bases, with 13 bases sitting between them. The CDR3 consists of 13 residues. CDR3 in amino acids: CASSMEGVDGYTF. The CDR3 DNA follows: TGCGCCAGCAGCATGGAGGGGGTCGATGGCTACACCTTC. Full variable domain (outside the CDR3, taken from reference TRBV5-1 and TRBJ1-2): KAGVTQTPRYLIKTRGQQVTLSCSPISGHRSVSWYQQTPGQGLQFLFEYFSETQRNKGNFPGRFSGRQFSNSRSEMNVSTLELGDSALYLCASSMEGVDGYTFGSGTRLTVV.

The J gene is TRBJ1-3, the V gene TRBV9; D ambiguous. This CDR3 spans 16 amino acids. The V gene lost 1 base and the J gene lost 0 bases, with 11 bases spanning the gap. Per the germline V gene, CDR1 is SGDLS and CDR2 is YYNGEE. The CDR3: CASSVIGAISGNTIYF. The CDR3 nucleotides are TGTGCCAGCAGCGTAATTGGAGCAATCTCTGGAAACACCATATATTTT.

This clone was seen only a few times. The rearrangement uses TRBV6-6 and TRBJ2-1; TRBD1 might be the D (5 bases). The CDR3 is 13 amino acids. Germline V CDR1 and CDR2: MNHNY, SVGAGI (reference sequence). Between the trimmed V and J ends, which lost 2 bases and 4 bases, there was a span of 6 bases. DNA for the CDR3: TGTGCCAGCAGTTACCGACAGTACAATGAGCAGTTCTTC. This sequence encodes CASSYRQYNEQFF.

Comment on this clone: This sample includes further DNA sequences coding for the same CDR3. The rearrangement joins TRBV7-9 to TRBJ2-3; D gene ambiguous. The V end was cut by 4 bases, the J end by 4 bases, with 3 bases between. The length of the CDR3 is 11 residues. The germline V gene encodes CDR1 SEHNR and CDR2 FQNEAQ (reference sequence). DNA for the CDR3: TGTGCCAGCAGCTCATCAGATACGCAGTATTTT. Its translation is CASSSSDTQYF.

This sequence joins TRBV9 and TRBJ1-2; no firm D call. The V gene's germline CDR1 is SGDLS and CDR2 YYNGEE. This CDR3 has 13 amino acids. The V gene lost 2 bases and the J gene lost 7 bases, with 12 bases spanning the gap. This chain's CDR3 is CASSVTGSSGYTF. The CDR3 nucleotides read TGTGCCAGCAGCGTTACTGGGAGTAGTGGCTACACCTTC.

The J gene is TRBJ2-5, the V gene TRBV5-1; TRBD1 is a possible D gene (6 bases). Trimming removed 1 base at V and 2 bases at J, with 15 bases between. Germline V gene data show CDR1 as SGHRS and CDR2 as YFSETQ. The CDR3 covers 16 residues. This chain's CDR3 is CASSLHDRPGQETQYF. In DNA, the CDR3 is TGCGCCAGCAGCTTGCACGACAGGCCAGGACAAGAGACCCAGTACTTC.

In its sample, this clone was seen a few times. The V call is TRBV28, the J call TRBJ2-7; TRBD1 is a possible D gene (6 bases). The CDR3 spans 13 residues. CDR1 and CDR2 from the germline V gene are MDHEN and SYDVKM. The V gene lost 3 bases and the J gene lost 6 bases, with 12 bases spanning the gap. The CDR3 reads CASSFQGSGEQYF. CDR3 bases: TGTGCCAGCAGTTTTCAGGGGTCAGGCGAGCAGTACTTC. Together with reference TRBV28 and TRBJ2-7, the CDR3 gives the full variable domain: DVKVTQSSRYLVKRTGEKVFLECVQDMDHENMFWYRQDPGLGLRLIYFSYDVKMKEKGDIPEGYSVSREKKERFSLILESASTNQTSMYLCASSFQGSGEQYFGPGTRLTVT.

The table lists this clone with a few counts. The chain has TRBV10-1 and TRBJ2-2, with 8 bases that match TRBD2. Germline V gene sequence: CDR1 WNHNN, CDR2 SYGVQD (reference sequence). CDR3 size: 17 residues. Trimming removed 0 bases from V and 1 base from J; junction bases left unmatched: 4. The DNA of the CDR3 is TGCGCCAGCAGTGAGTCCGGGGGGGCCCTGAACACCGGGGAGCTGTTTTTT. Protein: CASSESGGALNTGELFF.

The gene calls are TRBV6-1 and TRBJ1-2; D might be TRBD1 (5 bases). Germline CDR1 and CDR2: MNHNS and SASEGT. The V and J ends lost 1 base and 5 bases respectively, with 17 bases between them. This CDR3 has 16 residues. The CDR3 coding sequence is TGTGCCAGCAGTGAAGAAGAAGGGGCTCGGAAGTATGGCTACACCTTC. Translation: CASSEEEGARKYGYTF.

The V and J genes are TRBV19 and TRBJ2-4; D may be TRBD1 (7 bases). V was clipped by 7 bases and J by 8 bases, with 24 bases between them. The CDR3 totals 16 residues. Per germline, CDR1 LNHDA and CDR2 SQIVND (reference sequence). The chain's CDR3 is CASTPSDRWRGYIQYF. The CDR3 bases are TGTGCCAGTACACCCTCGGACAGGTGGAGGGGGTACATTCAGTACTTC.